The clone carrying this T cell receptor (beta chain) came up a few times. No antigen is known for it. This sample was included in a study of T cells in Graves' hyperthyroidism and ophthalmopathy. Broader study findings: Peripheral blood also featured most of the thyroid clonotypes expanded above 0.001.

RNA transcripts served as the template for amplifying TCR beta CDR3 regions. The primer set for the first-round RT-PCR of the TCR CDR3 was HTBI. Using its own MiXCR run on the multiplex PCR reads, TCRdb lists one record per CDR3 protein. The data contain roughly 300,000 distinct CDR3 sequences, approximately 15% of them seen just once; the ten biggest clones take up approximately 25%. The study based diagnoses on clinical symptoms, serum thyroxine and TRAb, thyroid ultrasound and orbital computed tomography. This TCR was sampled from a woman in her twenties or thirties with Graves' hyperthyroidism. Sequencing input: blood.

CDR3 amino acids: CASSQKAAGNTIYF. DNA for the CDR3: TGTGCCAGCAGTCAAAAGGCGGCTGGAAACACCATATATTTT. V gene TRBV6-1 combines with J gene TRBJ1-3; D unclear. Germline values: CDR1 MNHNS, CDR2 SASEGT. The V end was cut by 5 bases, the J end by 2 bases, with 10 bases between. The CDR3 is 14 residues long.